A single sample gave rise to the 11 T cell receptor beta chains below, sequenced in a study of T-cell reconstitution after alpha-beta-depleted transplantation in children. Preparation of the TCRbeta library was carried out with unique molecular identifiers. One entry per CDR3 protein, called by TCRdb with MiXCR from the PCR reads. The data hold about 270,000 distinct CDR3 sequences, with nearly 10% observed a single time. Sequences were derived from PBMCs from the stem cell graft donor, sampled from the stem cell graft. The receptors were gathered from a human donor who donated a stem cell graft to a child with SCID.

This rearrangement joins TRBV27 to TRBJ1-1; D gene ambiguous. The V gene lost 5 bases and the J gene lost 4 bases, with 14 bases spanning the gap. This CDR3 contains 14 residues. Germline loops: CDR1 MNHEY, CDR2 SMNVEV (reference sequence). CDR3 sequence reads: CASSRLTRGTEAFF. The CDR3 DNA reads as TGTGCCAGCAGTCGTTTGACCCGGGGCACTGAAGCTTTCTTT.

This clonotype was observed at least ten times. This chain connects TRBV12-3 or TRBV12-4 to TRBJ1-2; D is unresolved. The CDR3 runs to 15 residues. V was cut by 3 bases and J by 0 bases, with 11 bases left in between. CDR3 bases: TGTGCCAGCAGTTTCAGGTTTCAAGCTAACTATGGCTACACCTTC. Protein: CASSFRFQANYGYTF.

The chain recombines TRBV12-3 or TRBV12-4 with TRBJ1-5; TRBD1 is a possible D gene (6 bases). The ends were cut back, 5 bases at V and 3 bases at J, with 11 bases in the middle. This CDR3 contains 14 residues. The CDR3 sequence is CASSPGQFNQPQHF. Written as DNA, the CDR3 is TGTGCCAGCAGTCCAGGACAGTTCAATCAGCCCCAGCATTTT.

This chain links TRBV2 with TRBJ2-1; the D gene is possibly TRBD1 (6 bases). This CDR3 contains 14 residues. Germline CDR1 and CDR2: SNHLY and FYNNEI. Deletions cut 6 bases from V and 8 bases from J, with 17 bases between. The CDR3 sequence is CASRGDRLSDEQFF. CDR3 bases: TGTGCCAGCAGGGGCGACAGGTTATCGGATGAGCAGTTCTTC.

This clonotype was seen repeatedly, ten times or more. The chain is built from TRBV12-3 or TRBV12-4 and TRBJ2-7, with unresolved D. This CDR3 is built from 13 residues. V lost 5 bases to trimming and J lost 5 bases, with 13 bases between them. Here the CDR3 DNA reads TGTGCCAGCAGTCCACTTTTAACGGACGAGCAGTACTTC. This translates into CASSPLLTDEQYF.

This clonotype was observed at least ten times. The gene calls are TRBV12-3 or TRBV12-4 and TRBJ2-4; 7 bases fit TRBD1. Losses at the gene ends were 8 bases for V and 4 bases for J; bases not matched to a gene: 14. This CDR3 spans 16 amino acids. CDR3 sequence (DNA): TGTGCCAGCGGGGGATCGGACAGGCCGGTAAAAAACATTCAGTACTTC. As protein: CASGGSDRPVKNIQYF.

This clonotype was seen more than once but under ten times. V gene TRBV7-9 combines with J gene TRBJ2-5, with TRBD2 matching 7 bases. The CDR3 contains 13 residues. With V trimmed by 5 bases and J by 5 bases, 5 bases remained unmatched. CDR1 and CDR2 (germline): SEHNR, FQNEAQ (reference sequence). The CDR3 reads CASSLHGGETQYF. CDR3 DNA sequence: TGTGCCAGCAGCCTTCACGGGGGGGAGACCCAGTACTTC.

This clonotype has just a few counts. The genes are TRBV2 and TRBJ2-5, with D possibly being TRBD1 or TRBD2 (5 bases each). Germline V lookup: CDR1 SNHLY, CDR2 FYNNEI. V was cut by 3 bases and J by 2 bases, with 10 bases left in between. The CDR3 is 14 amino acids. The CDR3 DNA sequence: TGTGCCAGCAGTGAGGGGACGGTTCAAGAGACCCAGTACTTC. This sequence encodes CASSEGTVQETQYF.

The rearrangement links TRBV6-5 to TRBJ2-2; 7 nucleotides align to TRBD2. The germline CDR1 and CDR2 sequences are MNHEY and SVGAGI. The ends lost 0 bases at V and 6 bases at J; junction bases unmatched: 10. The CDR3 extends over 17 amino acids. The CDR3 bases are TGTGCCAGCAGTTACTCGCTAGCGGTGGGAAGGGCCGGGGAGCTGTTTTTT. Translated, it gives CASSYSLAVGRAGELFF.

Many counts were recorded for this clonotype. This chain's CDR3 is CASSTGKKTEAFF. The CDR3 DNA reads as TGCGCCAGCAGCACCGGGAAGAAGACTGAAGCTTTCTTT. This chain links TRBV5-1 with TRBJ1-1; D gene unclear. The CDR3 runs 13 residues. Trimming left V 4 bases short and J 5 bases short, with 12 bases between. CDR1 and CDR2 (germline): SGHRS, YFSETQ.

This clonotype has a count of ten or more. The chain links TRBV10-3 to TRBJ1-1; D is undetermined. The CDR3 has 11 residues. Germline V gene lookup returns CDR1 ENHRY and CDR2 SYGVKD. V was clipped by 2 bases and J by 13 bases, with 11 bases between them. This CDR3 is CAISEGYYLFF. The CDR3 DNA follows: TGTGCCATCAGTGAGGGTTATTACCTTTTCTTT.